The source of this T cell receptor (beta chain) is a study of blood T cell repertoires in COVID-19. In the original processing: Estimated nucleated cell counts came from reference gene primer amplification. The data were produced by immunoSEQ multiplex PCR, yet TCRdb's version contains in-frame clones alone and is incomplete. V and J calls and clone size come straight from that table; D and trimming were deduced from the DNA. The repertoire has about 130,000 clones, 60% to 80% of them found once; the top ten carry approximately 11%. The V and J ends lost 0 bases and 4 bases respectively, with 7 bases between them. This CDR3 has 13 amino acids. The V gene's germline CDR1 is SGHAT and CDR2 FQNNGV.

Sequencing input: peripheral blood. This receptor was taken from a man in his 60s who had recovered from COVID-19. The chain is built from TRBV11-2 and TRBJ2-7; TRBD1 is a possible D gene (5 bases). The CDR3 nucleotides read TGTGCCAGCAGCTTAGACAGGGTATACGAGCAGTACTTC. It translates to CASSLDRVYEQYF.